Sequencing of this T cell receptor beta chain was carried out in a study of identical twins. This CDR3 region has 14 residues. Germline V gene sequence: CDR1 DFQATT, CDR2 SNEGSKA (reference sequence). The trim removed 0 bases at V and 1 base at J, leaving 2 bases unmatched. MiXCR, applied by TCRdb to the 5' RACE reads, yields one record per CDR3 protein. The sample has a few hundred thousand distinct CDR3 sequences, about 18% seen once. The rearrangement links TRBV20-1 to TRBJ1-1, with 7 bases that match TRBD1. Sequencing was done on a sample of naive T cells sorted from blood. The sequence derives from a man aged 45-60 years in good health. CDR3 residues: CSARDYRGNTEAFF. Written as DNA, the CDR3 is TGCAGTGCTAGAGACTACAGGGGGAACACTGAAGCTTTCTTT.